This is a list of T cell receptor beta chains from one sample in a study of shared clonotypes between healthy human individuals. Profiled with immunoSEQ multiplex PCR; TCRdb holds only in-frame clones, not every one. The profile shows approximately 110,000 clones, about 72% of them singletons. The sample consisted of memory CD8+ T cells sorted from blood. Every receptor here comes from a woman aged 25 to 45 in good health. CDR3s include the opening cysteine and the closing phenylalanine or tryptophan. The D gene is left open where the match is weak. The size entry is marked missing in some rows and otherwise reads once, few, many or a size class.

cdr3_length	j_call	v_call	clone_size	d_call	cdr3_aa	cdr3_nt
15	TRBJ2-1	TRBV7-9	once	.	CASSGETGLVYEQFF	TGTGCCAGCAGCGGAGAAACGGGACTTGTCTATGAGCAGTTCTTC
16	TRBJ2-1	TRBV11-3	.	TRBD2	CASSLEGTSGYNEQFF	TGTGCCAGCAGCTTAGAAGGGACTAGCGGTTACAATGAGCAGTTCTTC
15	TRBJ2-5	TRBV4-2	.	.	CASSLTVGPRETQYF	TGTGCCAGCAGCCTCACCGTCGGCCCTCGGGAGACCCAGTACTTC
15	TRBJ2-3	TRBV7-8	.	TRBD2	CASSRQAGVSDTQYF	TGTGCCAGCAGCCGTCAAGCGGGAGTTTCAGATACGCAGTATTTT
16	TRBJ2-1	TRBV6-6	few	.	CASSYTAPGFYNEQFF	TGTGCCAGCAGTTACACAGCTCCGGGGTTCTACAATGAGCAGTTCTTC
16	TRBJ2-3	TRBV11-3	.	.	CASSLGPAQSTDTQYF	TGTGCCAGCAGCTTAGGTCCAGCGCAAAGCACAGATACGCAGTATTTT
14	TRBJ2-2	TRBV28	.	.	CASRWDWNTGELFF	TGTGCCAGCAGATGGGACTGGAACACCGGGGAGCTGTTTTTT
12	TRBJ2-1	TRBV2	few	.	CASSDGVNEQFF	TGTGCCAGCAGTGACGGGGTCAATGAGCAGTTCTTC
13	TRBJ2-1	TRBV27	.	.	CASNLVGHNEQFF	TGTGCCAGCAACCTCGTAGGCCACAATGAGCAGTTCTTC
17	TRBJ2-1	TRBV5-1	.	TRBD2	CASSLLPSGSSYNEQFF	TGCGCCAGCAGCTTGTTACCCAGCGGGAGCTCCTACAATGAGCAGTTCTTC
17	TRBJ2-7	TRBV5-5	few	.	CASSASGWGQSSYEQYF	TGTGCCAGCAGCGCGTCGGGGTGGGGCCAGAGCTCCTACGAGCAGTACTTC